This T cell receptor beta chain was profiled in a study of post-analysis software for immune sequencing data. Study conclusions and caveats: TRBV5-6, TRBV5-1 and TRBV20-1 were among a few TRBV segments more frequent in patients than controls.

For this clonotype: The antigen remains undetermined.

Deletions cut 6 bases from V and 4 bases from J, with 9 bases between. CDR3 size: 12 residues. Germline V lookup: CDR1 MNHEY, CDR2 SMNVEV (reference sequence). The library was made from cDNA and included unique molecular identifiers. TCRdb called the PCR reads again in MiXCR, with one record for every CDR3 protein. The sample consists of approximately 730,000 distinct CDR3 sequences, just over 45% of them appearing once. Sequencing input: blood. The chain carries TRBV27 and TRBJ1-2; a weak D match, TRBD1 (6 bases). The source is a girl aged 10-17 years with multiple sclerosis. The DNA of the CDR3 is TGTGCCAGCAGGGACAGCGGCTATGGCTACACCTTC. This encodes CASRDSGYGYTF.